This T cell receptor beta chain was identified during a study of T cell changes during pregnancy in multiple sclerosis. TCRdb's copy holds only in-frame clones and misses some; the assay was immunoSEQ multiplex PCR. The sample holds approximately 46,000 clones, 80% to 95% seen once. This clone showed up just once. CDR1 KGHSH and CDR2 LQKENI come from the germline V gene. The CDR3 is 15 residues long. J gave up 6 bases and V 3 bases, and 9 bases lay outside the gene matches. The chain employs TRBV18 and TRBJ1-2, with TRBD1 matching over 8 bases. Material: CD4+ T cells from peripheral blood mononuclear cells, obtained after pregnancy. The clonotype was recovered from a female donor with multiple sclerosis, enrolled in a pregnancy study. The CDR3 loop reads CASSPWRQGADGYTF. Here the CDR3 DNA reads TGTGCCAGCTCACCCTGGAGGCAGGGGGCGGATGGCTACACCTTC.